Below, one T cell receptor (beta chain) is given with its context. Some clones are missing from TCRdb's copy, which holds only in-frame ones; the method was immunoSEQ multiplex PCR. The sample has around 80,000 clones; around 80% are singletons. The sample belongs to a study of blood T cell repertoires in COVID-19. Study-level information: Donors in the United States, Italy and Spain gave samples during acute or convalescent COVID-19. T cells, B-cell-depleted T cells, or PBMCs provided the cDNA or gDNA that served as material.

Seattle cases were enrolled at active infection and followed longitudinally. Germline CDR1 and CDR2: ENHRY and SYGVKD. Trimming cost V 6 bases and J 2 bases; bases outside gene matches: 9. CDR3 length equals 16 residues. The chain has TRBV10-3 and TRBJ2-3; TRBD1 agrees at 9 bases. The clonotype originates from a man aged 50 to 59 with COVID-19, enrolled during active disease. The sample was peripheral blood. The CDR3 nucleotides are TGTGCCATCAGGAACGGGGACAGGGACCTCACAGATACGCAGTATTTT. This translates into CAIRNGDRDLTDTQYF.